The clone carrying this T cell receptor (beta chain) was recorded once. Clones were read by immunoSEQ multiplex PCR, and TCRdb kept only the in-frame ones, dropping some. This table has roughly 400,000 clones, roughly 88% appearing once. This sample stems from a study of blood T cell repertoires in COVID-19. Living in 24 US areas, the participants were between roughly 18 and 90 years of age. V was cut by 5 bases and J by 3 bases, with 12 bases left in between. This CDR3 comprises 15 residues. Looked up from germline, CDR1 is SGHRS and CDR2 is YFSETQ. This chain uses TRBV5-1 with TRBJ1-6; possible D gene TRBD1, 6 bases. This receptor was taken from a man younger than 30 who had recovered from COVID-19. The sample comprised PBMCs or T cells enriched from blood (not recorded which). The chain's CDR3 is CASSATGIYNSPLHF. For the CDR3, the DNA is TGCGCCAGCAGTGCCACAGGGATCTATAATTCACCCCTCCACTTT.